This TCR beta chain comes out of a study of T cell responses to AZD1222 COVID-19 vaccine (dated by TCRdb to 2020 to 2023). About the study as a whole: A total of around 240 trial participants underwent TCR sequencing, of whom about 200 had received two doses of AZD1222 and around 25 had received two doses of the MenACWY control vaccine. Trial participants were enrolled by age into subgroups of 18-55, 56-69 and 70-plus years, and 148, 28 and 57 TCR-sequenced participants, respectively, were included in these subgroups. General findings and caveats noted by the study authors: Participants were mostly white British, with more females than males. The authors suggested clonal diversity may have been underestimated. Spike-specific TCR breadth and depth rose significantly after two AZD1222 doses compared with day 0 and with MenACWY recipients. The vaccine-associated CD4 TCRs covered the entire spike protein, and the dominant responses fell in regions 160-218 and 743-854. The 56-69-year group was small, and its depth increase did not reach significance, likely because of low power. Conclusions about previously exposed vaccinees are limited because only 5 or 6 AZD1222 recipients were SARS-CoV-2 seropositive at baseline. Because no day 14 peak-response samples were available, the repertoires could be characterized only after the peak T cell response. Nearly half of unique spike-specific TCRs reportedly recognized epitopes outside regions mutated in the B.1.351 and B.1.1.7 variants.

Notes on this clone: Its antigen remains undetermined. Base qualities are missing; no much larger clone stands one base away.

The CDR3 regions of human TCRbeta chains were analyzed by immunosequencing. The original methods were these. TCRs in the repertoires were matched against a reference library of SARS-CoV-2-specific TCRs that had been generated with the MIRA antigen-specificity platform. Breadth was defined as the fraction of unique TCRs that were SARS-CoV-2-associated. Depth was defined as the fraction of total T cells that were SARS-CoV-2-associated. Using the MIRA data, each spike-specific TCR was assigned both to the spike region to which the TCR was reactive and to a CD4 or CD8 class. Log10-transformed breadth and depth values were compared by one-way ANOVA with Sidak's multiple comparisons tests. The clones in this table, taken by TCRdb from immuneACCESS, are in-frame only. Not every clone is retained; where verified, under half of the shortfall comes from an unresolved V gene, and the cause of the rest is unknown. That table gives V, J and clone size, and the DNA gave D and trimming. The sample table shows approximately 180,000 clones, and over 80% are seen once. The ten largest clones capture approximately 4% of the sample.

This specimen's time point label, interpreted: about 28 days (+/-7) after the second vaccine dose. The label giving this sample's treatment or condition can be read as: meningococcal conjugate vaccine given as trial control. The vaccinee samples were drawn from two UK trials, COV001 and COV002, one of which was a single-blind randomized controlled phase 2/3 trial testing AZD1222 (ChAdOx1 nCoV-19) in healthy adults. For TCRbeta chain sequencing, PBMC samples were collected from trial participants at day 0 and at day 28 after the second dose. This specimen consisted of peripheral blood, obtained 28 days after the second dose of the MenACWY control vaccine. The sequence was collected from an adult who received the MenACWY meningococcal vaccine as a control.

CDR3 loop: CASSPVLGYEQYF. Here is the DNA: TGTGCCAGCAGTCCCGTTCTCGGCTACGAGCAGTACTTC. The chain joins TRBV27 to TRBJ2-7; the D gene identity is not certain. CDR1 MNHEY and CDR2 SMNVEV are derived from the germline V gene (reference sequence). There are 13 amino acids in the CDR3, from cysteine to phenylalanine inclusive. CDR3 DNA is the only sequence kept; it has 39 bases, read in frame from the first base. The trim is 5 bases for V and 3 bases for J, with a gap of 11 bases between the germline ends.